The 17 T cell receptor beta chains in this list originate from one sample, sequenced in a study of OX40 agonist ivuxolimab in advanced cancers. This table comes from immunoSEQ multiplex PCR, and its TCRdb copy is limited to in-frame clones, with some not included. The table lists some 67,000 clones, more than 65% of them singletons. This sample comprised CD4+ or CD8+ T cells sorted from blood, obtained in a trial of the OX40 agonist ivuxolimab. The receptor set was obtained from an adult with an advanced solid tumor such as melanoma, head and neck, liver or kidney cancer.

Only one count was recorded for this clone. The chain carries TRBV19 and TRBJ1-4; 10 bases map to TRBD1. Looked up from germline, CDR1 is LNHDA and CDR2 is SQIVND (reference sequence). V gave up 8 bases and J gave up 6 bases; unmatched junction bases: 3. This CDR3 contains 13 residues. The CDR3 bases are TGTGCCAGTCACGGACAGGGGGATGAAAAACTGTTTTTT. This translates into CASHGQGDEKLFF.

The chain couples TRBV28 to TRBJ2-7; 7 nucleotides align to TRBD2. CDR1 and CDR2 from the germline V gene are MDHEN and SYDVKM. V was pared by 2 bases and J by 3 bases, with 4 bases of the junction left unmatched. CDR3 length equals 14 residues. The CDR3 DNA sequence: TGTGCCAGCAGTTTAGCTAGCGGCTACTACGAGCAGTACTTC. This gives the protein CASSLASGYYEQYF.

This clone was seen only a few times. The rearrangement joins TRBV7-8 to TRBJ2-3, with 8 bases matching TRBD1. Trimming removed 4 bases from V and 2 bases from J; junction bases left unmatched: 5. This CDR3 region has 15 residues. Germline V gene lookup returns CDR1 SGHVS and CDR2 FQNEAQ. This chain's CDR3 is CASSSGGSNTDTQYF. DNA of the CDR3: TGTGCCAGCAGCTCAGGGGGCTCCAACACAGATACGCAGTATTTT.

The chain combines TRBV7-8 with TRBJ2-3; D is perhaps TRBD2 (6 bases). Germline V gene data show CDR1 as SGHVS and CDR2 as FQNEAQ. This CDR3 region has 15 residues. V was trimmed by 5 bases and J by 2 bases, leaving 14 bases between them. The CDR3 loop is CASSPSGGYTDTQYF. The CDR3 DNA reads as TGTGCCAGCAGCCCTAGTGGGGGGTACACAGATACGCAGTATTTT.

The CDR3 DNA sequence: TGTGCCAGTAGTTCGGGGCAGACGAACACTGAAGCTTTCTTT. This translates into CASSSGQTNTEAFF. J is TRBJ1-1 and V is TRBV19; tentatively, D is TRBD1 (5 bases). Germline V gene sequence: CDR1 LNHDA, CDR2 SQIVND (reference sequence). The CDR3 is 14 amino acids. Deletions cut 5 bases from V and 1 base from J, with 11 bases between.

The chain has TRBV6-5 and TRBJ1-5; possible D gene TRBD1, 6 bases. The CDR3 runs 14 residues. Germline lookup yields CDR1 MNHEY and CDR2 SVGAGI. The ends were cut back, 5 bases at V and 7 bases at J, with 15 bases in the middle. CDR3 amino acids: CASSRGAQGQPQHF. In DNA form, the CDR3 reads TGTGCCAGCAGTAGGGGGGCACAGGGACAGCCCCAGCATTTT.

CDR3 DNA sequence: TGTGCCAGCAGTGAGACAGATAATTCACCCCTCCACTTT. Its protein product is CASSETDNSPLHF. J is TRBJ1-6 and V is TRBV2; possibly TRBD1 for D (5 bases). This CDR3 has 13 amino acids. Trimming pared 3 bases from V and 5 bases from J, leaving 5 bases between. CDR1 SNHLY and CDR2 FYNNEI come from the germline V gene.

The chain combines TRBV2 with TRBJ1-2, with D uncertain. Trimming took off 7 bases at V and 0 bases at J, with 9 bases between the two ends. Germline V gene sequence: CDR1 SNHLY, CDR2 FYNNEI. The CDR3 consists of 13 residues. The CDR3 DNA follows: TGTGCCAGCACGGACGGAGCTAACTATGGCTACACCTTC. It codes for CASTDGANYGYTF.

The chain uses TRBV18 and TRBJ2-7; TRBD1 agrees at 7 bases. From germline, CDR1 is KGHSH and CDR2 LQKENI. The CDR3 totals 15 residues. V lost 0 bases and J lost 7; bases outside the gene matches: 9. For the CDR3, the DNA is TGTGCCAGCTCACCACCTTCACAGGGGAACTGGGAGCAGTACTTC. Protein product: CASSPPSQGNWEQYF.

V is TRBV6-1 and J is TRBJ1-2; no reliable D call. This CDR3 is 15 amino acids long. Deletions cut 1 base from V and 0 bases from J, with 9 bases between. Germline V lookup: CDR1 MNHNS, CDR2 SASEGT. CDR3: CASSEGPVANYGYTF. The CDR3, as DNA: TGTGCCAGCAGTGAAGGGCCAGTAGCTAACTATGGCTACACCTTC.

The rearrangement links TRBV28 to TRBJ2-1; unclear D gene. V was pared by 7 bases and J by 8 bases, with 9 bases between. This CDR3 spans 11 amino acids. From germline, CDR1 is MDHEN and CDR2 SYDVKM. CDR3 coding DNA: TGTGCCAGCACCTGGGTGGATGAGCAGTTCTTC. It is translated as CASTWVDEQFF.

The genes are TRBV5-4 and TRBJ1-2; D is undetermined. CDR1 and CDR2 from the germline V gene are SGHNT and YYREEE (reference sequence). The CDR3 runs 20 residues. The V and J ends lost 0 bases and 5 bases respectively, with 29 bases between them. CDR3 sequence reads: CASSLAGTGIENFWGYGYTF. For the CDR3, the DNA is TGTGCCAGCAGCTTGGCTGGAACCGGGATAGAGAATTTCTGGGGTTATGGCTACACCTTC. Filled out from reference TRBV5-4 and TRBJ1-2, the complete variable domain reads ETGVTQSPTHLIKTRGQQVTLRCSSQSGHNTVSWYQQALGQGPQFIFQYYREEENGRGNFPPRFSGLQFPNYSSELNVNALELDDSALYLCASSLAGTGIENFWGYGYTFGSGTRLTVV.

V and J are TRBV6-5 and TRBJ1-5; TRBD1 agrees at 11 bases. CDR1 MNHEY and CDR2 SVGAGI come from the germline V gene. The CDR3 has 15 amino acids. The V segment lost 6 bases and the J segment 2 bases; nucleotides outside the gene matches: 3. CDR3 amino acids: CASRGTGGGNQPQHF. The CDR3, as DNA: TGTGCCAGCAGAGGGACAGGGGGTGGCAATCAGCCCCAGCATTTT.

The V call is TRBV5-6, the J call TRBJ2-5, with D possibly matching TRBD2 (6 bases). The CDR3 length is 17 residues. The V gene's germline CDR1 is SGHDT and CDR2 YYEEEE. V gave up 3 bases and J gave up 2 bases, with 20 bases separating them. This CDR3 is CASSSLPGWGEQETQYF. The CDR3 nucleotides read TGTGCCAGCAGCTCCCTTCCTGGGTGGGGGGAACAAGAGACCCAGTACTTC.

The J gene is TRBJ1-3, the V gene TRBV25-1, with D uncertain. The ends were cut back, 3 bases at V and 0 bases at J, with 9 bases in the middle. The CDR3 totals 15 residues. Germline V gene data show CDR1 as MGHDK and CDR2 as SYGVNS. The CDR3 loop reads CASSDRLISGNTIYF. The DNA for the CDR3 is TGTGCCAGCAGTGATCGGCTGATCTCTGGAAACACCATATATTTT.

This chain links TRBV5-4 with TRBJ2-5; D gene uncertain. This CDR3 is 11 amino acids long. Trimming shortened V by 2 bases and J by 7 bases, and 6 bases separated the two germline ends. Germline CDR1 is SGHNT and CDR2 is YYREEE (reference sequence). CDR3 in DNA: TGTGCCAGCAGCTTTGCAGGGACCCAGTACTTC. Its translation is CASSFAGTQYF. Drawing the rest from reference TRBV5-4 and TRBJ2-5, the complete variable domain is ETGVTQSPTHLIKTRGQQVTLRCSSQSGHNTVSWYQQALGQGPQFIFQYYREEENGRGNFPPRFSGLQFPNYSSELNVNALELDDSALYLCASSFAGTQYFGPGTRLLVL.

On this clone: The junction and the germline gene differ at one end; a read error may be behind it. The CDR3 sequence: CASSLAPSSPLHF. CDR3 nucleotides: TGTGCCAGCAGCCTAGCCCCCAGTTCACCCCTCCACTTT. V and J are TRBV7-2 and TRBJ1-6; D unresolved. From germline, CDR1 is SGHTA and CDR2 FQGNSA. This CDR3 has 13 amino acids.